This is a list of T cell receptor beta chains from one sample in a study of blood T cell repertoires in COVID-19. Clones were read by immunoSEQ multiplex PCR, and TCRdb kept only the in-frame ones, dropping some. The data show approximately 53,000 clones, 90% to 95% seen once. The sample consisted of peripheral blood. Receptors originate from an elderly woman with acute or convalescent COVID-19. Both conserved end residues are part of each CDR3. The D gene is left open where the match is weak. The size field is filled for only some rows; it gives once, few, many or a size class.

J | D | V | size | DNA | CDR3
TRBJ2-1 | - | TRBV29-1 | - | TGCAGCGTAGTCTGGGGAGGTTCCTACAATGAGCAGTTCTTC | CSVVWGGSYNEQFF
TRBJ2-1 | TRBD2 | TRBV19 | - | TGTGCCAGTAGTATGAACCCCCTAGGTAGCGGGACTAATGAGCAGTTCTTC | CASSMNPLGSGTNEQFF
TRBJ1-5 | - | TRBV9 | - | TGTGCCAGCAGCGTAGAGCAGGGTGGACCCCAGCATTTT | CASSVEQGGPQHF
TRBJ2-3 | TRBD2 | TRBV5-1 | - | TGCGCCAGCAGCTTACCGGGACTAGCGATAACAGATACGCAGTATTTT | CASSLPGLAITDTQYF
TRBJ2-1 | TRBD2 | TRBV7-2 | - | TGTGCCAGCAGCTTAGCGTTCGCGGGAGGGGGAGGTGAGCAGTTCTTC | CASSLAFAGGGGEQFF
TRBJ2-3 | - | TRBV2 | - | TGTGCCAGTGGGGCACAACCTTATACGCAGTATTTT | CASGAQPYTQYF
TRBJ2-7 | - | TRBV15 | large | TGTGCCACCAGCACCCAAGGGGCAACCTACGAGCAGTACTTC | CATSTQGATYEQYF
TRBJ2-7 | - | TRBV27 | - | TGTGCCAGCAGTTACAAACAGGGGGGGTACGAGCAGTACTTC | CASSYKQGGYEQYF
TRBJ2-2 | TRBD1 | TRBV18 | - | TGTGCCAGCTCACCAACAGGGGACCCCGGGGAGCTGTTTTTT | CASSPTGDPGELFF
TRBJ1-2 | - | TRBV9 | - | TGTGCCAGCAGCGTACTGGGGTCAGGGGACTATGGCTACACCTTC | CASSVLGSGDYGYTF
TRBJ2-1 | - | TRBV4-3 | - | TGCGCCAGCAGCCAAGAACTTGGTGCGGGATTCGTTAATGAGCAGTTCTTC | CASSQELGAGFVNEQFF
TRBJ2-7 | TRBD2 | TRBV7-9 | - | TGTGCCAGCAGCCAGGGACTAGCGGTTAGGTACGAGCAGTACTTC | CASSQGLAVRYEQYF
TRBJ2-6 | - | TRBV5-1 | - | TGCGCCAGCACCCCCTCGGTATCTGGGGCCAACGTCCTGACTTTC | CASTPSVSGANVLTF
TRBJ2-7 | - | TRBV18 | - | TGTGCCAGCTCGCAGGGATCCCCTTCCTACGAGCAGTACTTC | CASSQGSPSYEQYF
TRBJ2-1 | - | TRBV29-1 | once | TGCAGCGTTGGATGGACAGTTGAGCAGTTCTTC | CSVGWTVEQFF
TRBJ2-7 | - | TRBV5-1 | - | TGCGCCAGTCGTCGGGAGCACTACGAGCAGTACTTC | CASRREHYEQYF
TRBJ1-2 | - | TRBV5-1 | - | TGCGCCAGCAGCAAAACCGGACAAGATGGCTACACCTTC | CASSKTGQDGYTF
TRBJ2-2 | - | TRBV5-1 | - | TGCGCCAGCAGCTCGCTAGGCTTGAACACCGGGGAGCTGTTTTTT | CASSSLGLNTGELFF
TRBJ1-1 | TRBD1 | TRBV29-1 | - | TGCAGCGTTGTCCAGGGGGGAAGCACTGAAGCTTTCTTT | CSVVQGGSTEAFF
TRBJ1-1 | TRBD1 | TRBV29-1 | - | TGCAGCGTCGTCACAGGGGCCACTGAAGCTTTCTTT | CSVVTGATEAFF
TRBJ2-7 | - | TRBV4-3 | - | TGCGCCAGCAGCCAAGATCCTGGGGGTAGCGGAAAGACCTACGAGCAGTACTTC | CASSQDPGGSGKTYEQYF
TRBJ2-1 | - | TRBV11-2 | - | TGTGCCAGCAGCCTTTTTGCGTCGGGGAATGAGCAGTTCTTC | CASSLFASGNEQFF
TRBJ2-7 | - | TRBV30 | - | TGTGCCTGGAGTGTACGGAGCCTCCTTACCTACGAGCAGTACTTC | CAWSVRSLLTYEQYF
TRBJ2-1 | TRBD1 | TRBV11-2 | - | TGTGCCAGCAGCCCGCCACCCCTGGGACAGGGTTCCGATGAGCAGTTCTTC | CASSPPPLGQGSDEQFF
TRBJ1-2 | - | TRBV30 | - | TGTGCCTGGAGTTCCGTCGGGGGACTCCTTTCCTATGGCTACACCTTC | CAWSSVGGLLSYGYTF
TRBJ1-1 | - | TRBV27 | - | TGTGCCAGCAGTTCCTTGCGGAACACTGAAGCTTTCTTT | CASSSLRNTEAFF
TRBJ2-5 | TRBD2 | TRBV5-1 | - | TGCGCCAGCAGCCCGGGAGGTGTTCAAGAGACCCAGTACTTC | CASSPGGVQETQYF
TRBJ2-1 | TRBD2 | TRBV5-4 | - | TGTGCCAGCAGCTTAGCGGGAAGGTCCTACAATGAGCAGTTCTTC | CASSLAGRSYNEQFF